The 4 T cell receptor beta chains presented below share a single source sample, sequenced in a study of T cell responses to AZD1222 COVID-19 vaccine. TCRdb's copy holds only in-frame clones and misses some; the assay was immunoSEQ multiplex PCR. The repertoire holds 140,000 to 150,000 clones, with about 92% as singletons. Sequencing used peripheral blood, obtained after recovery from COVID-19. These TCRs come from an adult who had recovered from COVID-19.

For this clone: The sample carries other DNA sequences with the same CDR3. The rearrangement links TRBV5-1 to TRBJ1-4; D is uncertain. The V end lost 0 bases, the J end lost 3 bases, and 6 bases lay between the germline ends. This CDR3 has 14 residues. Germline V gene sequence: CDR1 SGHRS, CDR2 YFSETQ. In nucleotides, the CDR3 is TGCGCCAGCAGCTTGGGTCAGTCTAATGAAAAACTGTTTTTT. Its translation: CASSLGQSNEKLFF.

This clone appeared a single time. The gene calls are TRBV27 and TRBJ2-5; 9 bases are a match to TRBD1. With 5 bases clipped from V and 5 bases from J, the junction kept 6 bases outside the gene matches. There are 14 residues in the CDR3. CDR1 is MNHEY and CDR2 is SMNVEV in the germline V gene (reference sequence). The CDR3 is CASSRDRVAETQYF. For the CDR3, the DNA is TGTGCCAGCAGTCGGGACAGGGTGGCGGAGACCCAGTACTTC.

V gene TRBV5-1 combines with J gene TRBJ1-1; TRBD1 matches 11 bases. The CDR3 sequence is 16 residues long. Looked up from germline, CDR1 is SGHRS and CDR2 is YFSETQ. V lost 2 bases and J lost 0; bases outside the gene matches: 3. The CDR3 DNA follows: TGCGCCAGCAGCTTAGGGACAGGGGGGTTGAACACTGAAGCTTTCTTT. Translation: CASSLGTGGLNTEAFF.

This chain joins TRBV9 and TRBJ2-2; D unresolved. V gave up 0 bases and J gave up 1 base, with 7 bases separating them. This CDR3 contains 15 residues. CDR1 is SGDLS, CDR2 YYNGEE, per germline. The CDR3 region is CASSVGEWNTGELFF. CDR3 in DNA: TGTGCCAGCAGCGTAGGGGAATGGAACACCGGGGAGCTGTTTTTT.